Following are 27 T cell receptor beta chains from one sample sequenced in a study of blood T cells in healthy people across ages. Next came a second PCR, run for about 6 to 11 cycles, which used a sample-barcoded 5' primer along with a J-beta primer mix. MiXCR was run by TCRdb on the 5' RACE reads, yielding one entry per CDR3 protein. The table shows 850,000 to 1,000,000 distinct CDR3 sequences, with roughly 47% occurring only once. Material for sequencing was blood. Every receptor here comes from a woman aged 55-70 years in good health.

About this clonotype itself: Being one base from a much bigger clone, this may be a read error. The chain recombines TRBV29-1 with TRBJ2-7; weak D call: TRBD2 (5 bases). This CDR3 spans 13 amino acids. V dropped 4 bases and J dropped 4 bases, with 14 bases sitting between them. Germline V CDR1 and CDR2: SQVTM, ANQGSEA. The CDR3 is CSVGPRPGYEQYF. The DNA for the CDR3 is TGCAGCGTTGGACCTCGGCCGGGGTACGAGCAGTACTTC.

The rearrangement links TRBV13 to TRBJ2-7; D may be TRBD1 (5 bases). The CDR3 is 18 residues long. Per germline, CDR1 PRHDT and CDR2 FYEKMQ (reference sequence). Trimming took off 2 bases at V and 2 bases at J, with 22 bases between the two ends. The CDR3 coding sequence is TGTGCCAGCAGCTTAAGCCTCCCCTGGGGCCCCGGAACCTACGAGCAGTACTTC. Translating it yields CASSLSLPWGPGTYEQYF. Filled out from reference TRBV13 and TRBJ2-7, the complete variable domain reads AAGVIQSPRHLIKEKRETATLKCYPIPRHDTVYWYQQGPGQDPQFLISFYEKMQSDKGSIPDRFSAQQFSDYHSELNMSSLELGDSALYFCASSLSLPWGPGTYEQYFGPGTRLTVT.

The chain uses TRBV7-9 and TRBJ2-5, with D possibly TRBD2 on 6 matching bases. This CDR3 spans 16 amino acids. Germline CDR1 and CDR2: SEHNR and FQNEAQ (reference sequence). V lost 1 base and J lost 1, with 13 bases in between. The CDR3 DNA sequence: TGTGCCAGCAGCTTAGTAGGGCGGGGCACCCAAGAGACCCAGTACTTC. Translation gives CASSLVGRGTQETQYF. Based on the CDR3 plus reference TRBV7-9 and TRBJ2-5, the full variable domain is DTGVSQNPRHKITKRGQNVTFRCDPISEHNRLYWYRQTLGQGPEFLTYFQNEAQLEKSRLLSDRFSAERPKGSFSTLEIQRTEQGDSAMYLCASSLVGRGTQETQYFGPGTRLLVL.

This clonotype has ten or more counts. The genes are TRBV5-1 and TRBJ2-5; D possibly corresponds to TRBD1 (5 bases). V was cut by 4 bases and J by 5 bases, with 18 bases left in between. This CDR3 region has 15 residues. Germline values: CDR1 SGHRS, CDR2 YFSETQ. The CDR3 protein is CASSPVGLVGETQYF. The CDR3 DNA follows: TGCGCCAGCAGCCCGGTGGGGCTAGTCGGGGAGACCCAGTACTTC.

The J gene is TRBJ1-1, the V gene TRBV12-3 or TRBV12-4; D ambiguous. CDR3 length equals 12 residues. V was cut by 6 bases and J by 0 bases, with 5 bases left in between. Written as DNA, the CDR3 is TGTGCCAGCAGGAGGTTGAACACTGAAGCTTTCTTT. It translates to CASRRLNTEAFF.

This clonotype was recorded at least ten times. The gene calls are TRBV12-3 or TRBV12-4 and TRBJ2-7; D is ambiguous. The CDR3 is 14 residues long. V was clipped by 5 bases and J by 2 bases, with 13 bases between them. The CDR3 region is CASSNSEVPYEQYF. Here the CDR3 DNA reads TGTGCCAGCAGTAACAGTGAAGTGCCCTACGAGCAGTACTTC.

The chain joins TRBV5-1 to TRBJ2-2, with D maybe TRBD1 (5 bases). CDR3 length equals 14 residues. V lost 4 bases to trimming and J lost 5 bases, with 12 bases between them. Germline V gene sequence: CDR1 SGHRS, CDR2 YFSETQ. The CDR3 DNA sequence: TGCGCCAGCAGCACGAAACAGGTTACCGGGGAGCTGTTTTTT. It is translated as CASSTKQVTGELFF.

The chain recombines TRBV20-1 with TRBJ2-7; 8 bases map to TRBD2. V gave up 3 bases and J gave up 4 bases; unmatched junction bases: 11. Germline loops: CDR1 DFQATT, CDR2 SNEGSKA (reference sequence). CDR3 size: 15 residues. CDR3 residues: CSASLPGGISYEQYF. The CDR3 coding sequence is TGCAGTGCTAGCCTCCCGGGGGGGATTTCATACGAGCAGTACTTC.

The chain employs TRBV29-1 and TRBJ2-3; 7 positions match TRBD2. Per the germline V gene, CDR1 is SQVTM and CDR2 is ANQGSEA. Trimming took 1 base from V and 4 from J; bases not matched to a gene: 8. This CDR3 has 15 residues. The CDR3 sequence: CSVEGGGRVADTQYF. The CDR3 DNA reads as TGCAGCGTTGAAGGGGGCGGGAGAGTGGCAGATACGCAGTATTTT.

As for this clonotype: One junction end disagrees with the germline gene, perhaps due to a read error. The chain is built from TRBV3-1 and TRBJ1-2; D may be TRBD1 (6 bases). The CDR3 spans 15 residues. Germline V CDR1 and CDR2: LGHDT, YNNKEL (reference sequence). The CDR3 loop reads CACSQGGLTNYGYTF. As DNA, the CDR3 is TGTGCCTGCAGCCAAGGGGGACTGACTAACTATGGCTACACCTTC.

V and J are TRBV29-1 and TRBJ2-7, with TRBD2 as a possible D gene (5 bases). The CDR3 is 11 amino acids. Germline V gives CDR1 SQVTM, CDR2 ANQGSEA. CDR3 sequence (DNA): TGCGGCGCTGGGAGCTCCTACGAGCAGTACTTC. Its translation is CGAGSSYEQYF.

This rearrangement joins TRBV28 to TRBJ2-7; D remains ambiguous. V lost 5 bases and J 10 bases, leaving 18 bases between the germline ends. The CDR3 extends over 13 amino acids. In germline, CDR1 is MDHEN, CDR2 SYDVKM. This chain's CDR3 is CASSNRVPSIQYF. Here the CDR3 DNA reads TGTGCCAGCAGTAACCGGGTCCCTAGTATTCAGTACTTC.

The rearrangement joins TRBV28 to TRBJ2-7; D perhaps matches TRBD1 (6 bases). The CDR3 has 14 amino acids. CDR1 MDHEN and CDR2 SYDVKM come from the germline V gene. V lost 6 bases, J lost 4 bases, and 16 bases lay in between. This CDR3 reads CASRKQGPAYEQYF. The DNA for the CDR3 is TGTGCCAGCAGGAAACAGGGTCCTGCGTACGAGCAGTACTTC.

This clonotype was seen just once. The CDR3 loop reads CATSTTSGSTYEQYF. Written as DNA, the CDR3 is TGTGCCACCAGCACTACTAGCGGGTCTACCTACGAGCAGTACTTC. The V and J genes are TRBV15 and TRBJ2-7, with 9 nucleotides matching TRBD2. The CDR3 runs to 15 residues. With 4 bases clipped from V and 2 bases from J, the junction kept 6 bases outside the gene matches. The germline V gene encodes CDR1 LNHNV and CDR2 YYDKDF (reference sequence).

The genes are TRBV27 and TRBJ1-1, with 7 bases fitting TRBD1. Germline CDR1 reads MNHEY; CDR2 reads SMNVEV (reference sequence). The junction had 9 bases not matched to a gene; V was cut back by 3 bases and J by 8 bases. CDR3 length equals 14 residues. As DNA, the CDR3 is TGTGCCAGCAGTTTGGACAGGTTAAGGAGGGAAGCTTTCTTT. Translated: CASSLDRLRREAFF.

The chain links TRBV21-1 to TRBJ2-7; the D call of TRBD1 is as the table states it, not checked on the DNA. The end of the DNA aligns better with TRBJ2-5, so the J call may be wrong. TRBV21-1 is reported as a pseudogene. This CDR3 is built from 15 residues. The CDR3 spells CASSPHRGPKATQYF. CDR3 nucleotide sequence: TGTGCCAGCAGCCCCCACAGGGGGCCCAAAGCGACCCAGTACTTC.

This clonotype turned up a few times. The chain employs TRBV7-2 and TRBJ1-6; no reliable D call. This CDR3 region has 15 residues. Trimming took off 6 bases at V and 5 bases at J, with 14 bases between the two ends. Per the germline V gene, CDR1 is SGHTA and CDR2 is FQGNSA. The CDR3 reads CASRLTTANNSPLHF. CDR3 DNA sequence: TGTGCCAGCAGACTAACGACGGCCAATAATTCACCCCTCCACTTT.

The chain links TRBV27 to TRBJ1-6; tentative D call: TRBD1 (5 bases). The CDR3 consists of 13 residues. The V gene's germline CDR1 is MNHEY and CDR2 SMNVEV (reference sequence). V lost 7 bases and J 9 bases, leaving 13 bases between the germline ends. This CDR3 reads CASNQGEGSPLHF. DNA of the CDR3: TGTGCCAGCAACCAGGGCGAGGGTTCACCCCTCCACTTT.

The chain joins TRBV6-1 to TRBJ1-5, with 8 bases fitting TRBD1. After removal of 6 bases from V and 6 bases from J, the junction contained 4 bases not matched to a gene. CDR1 and CDR2 (germline): MNHNS, SASEGT. The CDR3 runs 13 residues. CDR3 nucleotide sequence: TGTGCCAGCAGGGGACAGGAGGGTCAGCCCCAGCATTTT. This translates into CASRGQEGQPQHF.

J is TRBJ2-2 and V is TRBV5-5; TRBD2 matches at 11 bases. The CDR3 is made up of 15 amino acids. CDR1 is SGHKS, CDR2 YYEKEE, per germline (reference sequence). V dropped 7 bases and J dropped 1; count of bases not matched to a gene: 3. In DNA form, the CDR3 reads TGTGCCAGCGGAGGACTAGCGGGGAACACCGGGGAGCTGTTTTTT. Translation: CASGGLAGNTGELFF.

This clonotype turned up a few times. The chain is built from TRBV7-7 and TRBJ2-7; 9 nucleotides match TRBD2. The CDR3 covers 20 residues. V trimming: 2 bases; J trimming: 0 bases; junction bases outside the gene matches: 17. The V gene's germline CDR1 is SSHAT and CDR2 FNYEAQ (reference sequence). The CDR3 sequence is CASSLSPPGALAGTSYEQYF. Written as DNA, the CDR3 is TGTGCCAGCAGCTTATCCCCCCCGGGGGCCCTAGCGGGAACCTCCTACGAGCAGTACTTC.

The chain uses TRBV5-1 and TRBJ2-5, with D perhaps TRBD1 (5 bases). CDR1 SGHRS and CDR2 YFSETQ come from the germline V gene. This CDR3 comprises 14 residues. V was pared by 0 bases and J by 3 bases, with 9 bases between. CDR3 bases: TGCGCCAGCAGCTTGGGACAGCTCGAAGAGACCCAGTACTTC. This encodes CASSLGQLEETQYF.

As to this clonotype: Just one base apart from a much larger clone, this may be a read error. This chain connects TRBV11-2 to TRBJ2-5; 8 nucleotides agree with TRBD2. V was pared by 3 bases and J by 5 bases, with 8 bases of the junction left unmatched. The CDR3 sequence is 15 residues long. The V gene's germline CDR1 is SGHAT and CDR2 FQNNGV. The CDR3 here is CASSFSGGPMETQYF. The DNA for the CDR3 is TGTGCCAGCAGCTTCTCGGGAGGGCCAATGGAGACCCAGTACTTC.

This clonotype was counted only a few times. The V and J genes are TRBV28 and TRBJ2-3; no clear D gene. Germline V CDR1 and CDR2: MDHEN, SYDVKM. V was cut by 10 bases and J by 0 bases, with 14 bases left in between. This CDR3 has 14 residues. Here the CDR3 DNA reads TGTGCCATAAGGCTGGGTGCTAGCACAGATACGCAGTATTTT. Translating gives CAIRLGASTDTQYF.

This chain joins TRBV7-9 and TRBJ2-1; 7 bases line up with TRBD2. The CDR3 has 18 amino acids. V trimming: 5 bases; J trimming: 6 bases; junction bases outside the gene matches: 19. CDR1 is SEHNR, CDR2 FQNEAQ, per germline (reference sequence). The CDR3 sequence: CASSQTAVAAGVSNEQFF. In DNA, the CDR3 is TGTGCCAGCAGCCAAACGGCGGTAGCGGCGGGAGTGAGCAATGAGCAGTTCTTC.

Only a few counts were recorded for this clonotype. The V gene is TRBV5-5, the J gene TRBJ2-7; 10 bases fit TRBD1. Germline loops: CDR1 SGHKS, CDR2 YYEKEE (reference sequence). This CDR3 is built from 15 residues. Losses at the gene ends were 4 bases for V and 2 bases for J; bases not matched to a gene: 6. CDR3 amino acids: CASSRGTGATYEQYF. The CDR3, as DNA: TGTGCCAGCAGCAGGGGGACAGGGGCTACCTACGAGCAGTACTTC.

This clonotype was seen a handful of times. The chain is built from TRBV20-1 and TRBJ1-5; no firm D call. Per germline, CDR1 DFQATT and CDR2 SNEGSKA (reference sequence). The CDR3 spans 15 residues. Trimming took 0 bases from V and 7 from J, leaving 16 bases between them. The CDR3 coding sequence is TGCAGTGCTAGAGATCTCCGGGCCGCCAGGCAGCCCCAGCATTTT. Translating gives CSARDLRAARQPQHF.